These T cell receptor beta chains were read from a single sample in a study of response to subunit inactivated influenza vaccine. TCRdb reprocessed the RT-PCR reads via MiXCR and lists one record per CDR3 protein. The sample includes roughly 570,000 distinct CDR3 sequences, 10% to 15% of them seen just once. This material consisted of PBMCs from blood, taken more than 35 days after vaccination. The receptors here all came from a man in his forties or fifties who received an inactivated influenza vaccine. CDR3s include the opening cysteine and the closing phenylalanine or tryptophan. A D gene is named only where the DNA matches it firmly. The size entry is marked missing in some rows and otherwise reads once, few, many or a size class.

D gene | J gene | clone size | V gene | CDR3 DNA | CDR3 protein
- | TRBJ2-7 | few | TRBV7-9 | TGTGCCAGCAGCTTAGGGTGGCGGGAGCAGTACTTC | CASSLGWREQYF
- | TRBJ2-5 | - | TRBV7-3 | TGTGCCAGCAGCTTAGTTTCAGTCGGGACCCAGTACTTC | CASSLVSVGTQYF
- | TRBJ1-5 | - | TRBV20-1 | TGCAGTGCTAGGGGCGGAAGCAATCAGCCCCAGCAGTTT | CSARGGSNQPQQF
- | TRBJ2-5 | many | TRBV29-1 | TGCAGCGTTTGGACGGCCCAAGAGACCCAGTACTTC | CSVWTAQETQYF
- | TRBJ2-7 | few | TRBV4-3 | TGCGCCAGCAGCCAAGACTCGTCACCCCCGGGGCTGTACTTC | CASSQDSSPPGLYF
TRBD2 | TRBJ2-7 | few | TRBV5-6 | TGTGCCAGCAGAATTAGGCCGGGACTAGCGGAGGTGGAGCAGTACTTC | CASRIRPGLAEVEQYF
- | TRBJ1-2 | - | TRBV5-5 | TGTGCCAGCAGCTTAGCAGGGAGTGCGAACTATGGCTACACCTTC | CASSLAGSANYGYTF
- | TRBJ2-7 | - | TRBV15 | TGTGCCACCAGCGGAGGGCCGGGCGGAGCGTCCTACGAGCAGTACTTC | CATSGGPGGASYEQYF
- | TRBJ1-4 | few | TRBV10-3 | TGTGCCATCAGTGAGAGCCAGGGTAACGAAAAACTGTTTTTT | CAISESQGNEKLFF
TRBD2 | TRBJ2-1 | few | TRBV5-1 | TGCGCCAGCAGCTTGGGCCCGGAGGGCGGGGGGCGTCGCAATGAGCAGTTCTTC | CASSLGPEGGGRRNEQFF
- | TRBJ2-2 | many | TRBV9 | TGTGCCAGCAGCGTAGATAGTGCGAACACCGGGGAGCTGTTTTTT | CASSVDSANTGELFF
- | TRBJ2-7 | few | TRBV11-2 | TGTGCCAGCAGAACCATCTCCGGGACACCCAGATACGAGCAGTACTTC | CASRTISGTPRYEQYF
TRBD2 | TRBJ2-7 | many | TRBV5-5 | TGTGCCAGCAGCCAACCGGGGGGCGAGCAGTACTTC | CASSQPGGEQYF
- | TRBJ2-7 | few | TRBV27 | TGTGCCAGCAGTCAGGGGGGGGCCCTGTGGGACGAGCAGTACTTC | CASSQGGALWDEQYF
TRBD2 | TRBJ2-2 | many | TRBV7-6 | TGTGCCAGCAGCTTAGGCGGGAGGACGAACACCGGGGAGCTGTTTTTT | CASSLGGRTNTGELFF
TRBD2 | TRBJ2-5 | many | TRBV20-1 | TGCAGTGCAAAGGCCCCTAGCGGCCAAGAGACCCAGTACTTC | CSAKAPSGQETQYF
- | TRBJ2-3 | few | TRBV7-9 | TGTGCCAGCAGCTCCCCAGGCCTCCAACCGCTCACAGATACGCAGTATTTT | CASSSPGLQPLTDTQYF
- | TRBJ2-3 | few | TRBV27 | TGTGCCAGCAGTTTATCTAAGAGGGCGCAGTATTTT | CASSLSKRAQYF
TRBD2 | TRBJ2-3 | - | TRBV5-1 | TGCGCCAGCAACCCCTTAGCGGGAGGACGCCTCACAGATACGCAGTATTTT | CASNPLAGGRLTDTQYF
TRBD2 | TRBJ2-2 | - | TRBV20-1 | TGCAGTGCTATTCGGCTAGCGGTGGACACCGGGGAGCTGTTTTTT | CSAIRLAVDTGELFF
- | TRBJ2-1 | few | TRBV20-1 | TGCAGTGCCCGGGGTGGGGGCGCCTCCAATGAGCAGTTCTTC | CSARGGGASNEQFF
- | TRBJ2-1 | - | TRBV4-3 | TGCGCCAGCAGCCAAGGAAACAGTATCGCCTACAATGAGCAGTTCTTC | CASSQGNSIAYNEQFF
TRBD1 | TRBJ2-3 | many | TRBV29-1 | TGCAGCGTAAAAGGGGGACAGGGGGCAAGCACAGATACGCAGTATTTT | CSVKGGQGASTDTQYF
TRBD2 | TRBJ2-3 | - | TRBV12-3/TRBV12-4 | TGTGCCAGCAGCTTTAGCGGGGGGGCCGGCGATACGCAGTATTTT | CASSFSGGAGDTQYF
- | TRBJ2-7 | - | TRBV20-1 | TGCAGTGCTAGAGATTTCAGGGAATTGGACGAGCAGTACTTC | CSARDFRELDEQYF
- | TRBJ2-2 | few | TRBV6-2/TRBV6-3 | TGTGCCAGCAGGAGAGGGGCAGCGGGACAGGCCGGGGAGCTGTTTTTT | CASRRGAAGQAGELFF
- | TRBJ2-3 | few | TRBV7-9 | TGTGCCAGCAGTCGACTACAGGCCTATAGCACAGATACGCAGTATTTT | CASSRLQAYSTDTQYF
- | TRBJ1-1 | few | TRBV20-1 | TGCAGTGCTAGACGCCGGGGGGTGAACACTGAAGCTTTCTTT | CSARRRGVNTEAFF
- | TRBJ2-7 | few | TRBV7-8 | TGTGCCAGCAGCTTAGGGGGCCCCATCGGCGAGCAGTACTTC | CASSLGGPIGEQYF
- | TRBJ1-2 | few | TRBV20-1 | TGCAGTGCTGGCCAGACGAGGGTCGGGGCGAACTATGGCTACACCTTC | CSAGQTRVGANYGYTF
- | TRBJ2-7 | many | TRBV3-1 | TGTGCCAGCAGCCAAGTGGGGTACGAGCAGTACTTC | CASSQVGYEQYF
- | TRBJ2-1 | - | TRBV9 | TGTGCCAGCAGCGTAGGGATAGTGTCCTACAATGAGCAGTTCTTC | CASSVGIVSYNEQFF
- | TRBJ1-2 | - | TRBV7-2 | TGTGCCAGCAGCTTAGTCGGAGGGGACTATGGCTACACCTTC | CASSLVGGDYGYTF
- | TRBJ1-1 | - | TRBV20-1 | TGCAGTGCTAGCGTTTTGGGGACAACGAACACTGAAGCTTTCTTT | CSASVLGTTNTEAFF